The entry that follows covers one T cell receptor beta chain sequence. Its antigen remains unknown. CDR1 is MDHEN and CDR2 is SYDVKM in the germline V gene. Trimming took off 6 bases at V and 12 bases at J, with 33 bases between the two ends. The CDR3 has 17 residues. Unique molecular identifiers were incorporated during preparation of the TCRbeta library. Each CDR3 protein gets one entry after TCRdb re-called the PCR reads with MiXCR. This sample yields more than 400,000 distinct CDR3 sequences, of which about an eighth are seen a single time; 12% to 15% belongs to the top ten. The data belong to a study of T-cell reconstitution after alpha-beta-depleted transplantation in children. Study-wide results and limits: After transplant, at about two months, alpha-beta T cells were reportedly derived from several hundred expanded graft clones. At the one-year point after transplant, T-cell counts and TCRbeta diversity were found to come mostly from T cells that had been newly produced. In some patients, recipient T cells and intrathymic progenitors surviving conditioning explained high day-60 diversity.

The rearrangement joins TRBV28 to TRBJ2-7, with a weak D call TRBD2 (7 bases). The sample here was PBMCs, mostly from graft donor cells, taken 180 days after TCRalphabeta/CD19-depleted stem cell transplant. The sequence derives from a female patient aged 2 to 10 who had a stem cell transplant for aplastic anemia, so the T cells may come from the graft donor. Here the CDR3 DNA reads TGTGCCAGCAGCCAGATATGGAAGGCAGTCTCCTTGCGGGGGCGGTACTTC. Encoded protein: CASSQIWKAVSLRGRYF.